The rows below give T cell receptor beta chains drawn from one sample of a study of T-cell reconstitution after alpha-beta-depleted transplantation in children. Using its own MiXCR run on the PCR reads, TCRdb lists one record per CDR3 protein. The sample holds around 700,000 distinct CDR3 sequences, about 12% seen once. The specimen comprised PBMCs, sampled before TCRalphabeta/CD19-depleted stem cell transplant. Receptor source: a girl aged 2 to 9 with congenital amegakaryocytic thrombocytopenia, due to receive a stem cell transplant. The CDR3 runs from the conserved cysteine through the conserved F or W. Each record gives: J gene, clone size, D gene, V gene, CDR3 protein, CDR3 DNA. A D gene is named only where the DNA matches it firmly. The listing skips clone size in some rows; elsewhere it reads once, few, many or a size class.

>TRBJ2-3|few|.|TRBV7-3
CASSLGGASDTQYF
TGTGCCAGCAGCTTGGGGGGAGCATCGGATACGCAGTATTTT
>TRBJ2-1|few|TRBD2|TRBV20-1
CSAWGGGPNEQFF
TGCAGTGCCTGGGGGGGAGGGCCGAATGAGCAGTTCTTC
>TRBJ2-3|few|.|TRBV27
CASGRAGTDTQYF
TGTGCCAGCGGCAGGGCAGGCACAGATACGCAGTATTTT
>TRBJ2-7|few|.|TRBV19
CASSARAPGIVWYEQYF
TGTGCCAGTAGTGCGCGAGCTCCCGGGATTGTCTGGTACGAGCAGTACTTC
>TRBJ2-3|many|.|TRBV15
CATSVAVSDTQYF
TGTGCCACCAGCGTAGCCGTTTCAGATACGCAGTATTTT
>TRBJ2-1|few|TRBD2|TRBV5-1
CASSHAGLPYNEQFF
TGCGCCAGCAGCCACGCGGGACTACCGTACAATGAGCAGTTCTTC
>TRBJ2-3|few|TRBD2|TRBV14
CASSHGSGRIVLDTQYF
TGTGCCAGCAGCCACGGGAGCGGGAGGATCGTCTTAGATACGCAGTATTTT
>TRBJ2-3|few|TRBD1|TRBV15
CATSTGQAADTQYF
TGTGCCACCAGCACCGGACAGGCCGCAGATACGCAGTATTTT
>TRBJ2-1|.|.|TRBV10-3
CAMASVIFEDEQFF
TGTGCCATGGCTTCGGTAATATTTGAGGATGAGCAGTTCTTC
>TRBJ2-3|few|.|TRBV11-2
CASAHRGYTDTQYF
TGTGCCAGCGCCCATAGGGGGTACACAGATACGCAGTATTTT
>TRBJ2-1|many|TRBD1|TRBV9
CASSPPDRDYNEQFF
TGTGCCAGCAGCCCCCCCGACAGGGACTACAATGAGCAGTTCTTC
>TRBJ2-7|.|.|TRBV30
CAWRQGYEQYF
TGTGCCTGGAGACAGGGCTACGAGCAGTACTTC
>TRBJ2-3|many|TRBD2|TRBV12-3/TRBV12-4
CASSSPPGLAGLTDTQYF
TGTGCCAGCAGTTCACCTCCGGGACTAGCGGGCCTCACAGATACGCAGTATTTT
>TRBJ2-7|.|TRBD1|TRBV27
CASSLSGQGGPEQYF
TGTGCCAGCAGTTTATCGGGACAGGGAGGACCCGAGCAGTACTTC
>TRBJ2-2|many|TRBD2|TRBV12-3/TRBV12-4
CASSLLAAGELFF
TGTGCCAGCAGTTTACTAGCGGCCGGGGAGCTGTTTTTT
>TRBJ2-1|many|TRBD2|TRBV20-1
CSVLPAGGAYNEQFF
TGCAGTGTACTCCCGGCGGGAGGAGCTTACAATGAGCAGTTCTTC
>TRBJ2-5|many|TRBD1|TRBV6-5
CASSYSRGQQETQYF
TGTGCCAGCAGTTACTCACGGGGACAGCAAGAGACCCAGTACTTC
>TRBJ2-6|.|.|TRBV27
CASKVTGMTTGANVLTF
TGTGCCAGTAAGGTTACAGGGATGACGACGGGGGCCAACGTCCTGACTTTC
>TRBJ1-1|few|TRBD1|TRBV5-1
CASSPDRGGDTEAFF
TGCGCCAGCAGCCCGGACAGGGGCGGGGACACTGAAGCTTTCTTT
>TRBJ1-1|.|.|TRBV29-1
CSVGQVVNTEAFF
TGCAGCGTTGGGCAAGTAGTGAACACTGAAGCTTTCTTT
>TRBJ2-3|many|.|TRBV20-1
CSASARQGPSTDTQYF
TGCAGTGCCTCAGCTCGGCAGGGACCCTCCACAGATACGCAGTATTTT
>TRBJ1-3|many|.|TRBV6-1
CASSQTGFSGNTIYF
TGTGCCAGCAGCCAGACAGGTTTCTCTGGAAACACCATATATTTT
>TRBJ2-1|few|TRBD2|TRBV5-1
CASSLRLAGGVGDEQFF
TGCGCCAGCAGCTTGCGGCTAGCGGGAGGCGTAGGGGATGAGCAGTTCTTC
>TRBJ2-1|.|TRBD1|TRBV20-1
CSPSRDRSSYNEQFF
TGCAGCCCGTCCCGGGACAGGAGCTCCTACAATGAGCAGTTCTTC
>TRBJ1-5|many|.|TRBV20-1
CSARAEAQRRGQPQHF
TGCAGTGCTAGAGCCGAAGCCCAAAGGCGGGGGCAGCCCCAGCATTTT
>TRBJ2-4|.|.|TRBV11-2
CASSPEVGGMDIQYF
TGTGCCAGCAGCCCCGAGGTCGGGGGTATGGACATTCAGTACTTC
>TRBJ1-2|many|.|TRBV12-3/TRBV12-4
CASSLRGEGSYGYTF
TGTGCCAGCAGTTTACGGGGGGAGGGGAGCTATGGCTACACCTTC
>TRBJ1-5|many|.|TRBV20-1
CSARVTGNSNQPQHF
TGCAGTGCTAGAGTTACAGGGAACAGCAATCAGCCCCAGCATTTT
>TRBJ2-3|many|TRBD1|TRBV20-1
CSASDRGRTDTQYF
TGCAGTGCTAGCGACAGGGGGCGGACAGATACGCAGTATTTT
>TRBJ2-7|many|.|TRBV28
CASTMTERAAYEQYF
TGTGCCAGCACCATGACCGAGCGGGCCGCCTACGAGCAGTACTTC
>TRBJ2-3|few|TRBD2|TRBV20-1
CSALAGVRTDTQYF
TGCAGTGCTTTAGCGGGAGTTCGGACGGATACGCAGTATTTT
>TRBJ1-1|few|.|TRBV30
CAWTPGTPNTEAFF
TGTGCCTGGACCCCCGGGACACCGAACACTGAAGCTTTCTTT
>TRBJ2-3|many|.|TRBV7-8
CASSFARSTDTQYF
TGTGCCAGCAGCTTTGCGAGGAGCACAGATACGCAGTATTTT
>TRBJ2-1|.|TRBD2|TRBV5-1
CASRLGTSGLPYNEQFF
TGCGCCAGCAGGCTAGGGACTAGCGGTCTTCCCTACAATGAGCAGTTCTTC
>TRBJ2-7|.|.|TRBV27
CASSFIADPSYEQYF
TGTGCCAGCAGTTTCATAGCGGACCCCTCCTACGAGCAGTACTTC
>TRBJ2-7|.|.|TRBV6-5
CASSSHPEALEQYF
TGTGCCAGCAGTTCCCACCCGGAGGCCCTCGAGCAGTACTTC